The following is a T cell receptor (beta chain) sequence with its context. The data belong to a study of blood T cell repertoires in COVID-19. About the research overall: Samples representing acute and convalescent COVID-19 were sourced from the United States, Italy and Spain.

The germline CDR1 and CDR2 sequences are SNHLY and FYNNEI. V was cut by 3 bases and J by 5 bases, with 10 bases left in between. The CDR3 spans 14 residues. Sequencing used immunoSEQ multiplex PCR; TCRdb keeps in-frame clones, though not all of them. The sample contains about 380,000 clones, 70% to 85% of which appear only once. The chain combines TRBV2 with TRBJ2-2; the D is unclear. This receptor was obtained from a human donor with acute or convalescent COVID-19. The donor label of this sample is uncertain. Material: peripheral blood. For the CDR3, the DNA is TGTGCCAGCAGTGACAGAATCGAAACCGGGGAGCTGTTTTTT. Encoded protein: CASSDRIETGELFF.